The clone carrying this TCR beta chain was picked up many times. Per the germline V gene, CDR1 is MGHRA and CDR2 is YSYEKL. The CDR3 contains 14 residues. Unmatched junction bases numbered 7, after V lost 4 bases and J lost 5 bases. The source of the sample is a study of identical twins. TCRdb ran MiXCR on the 5' RACE reads and lists one entry per CDR3 protein. The data contain around 340,000 distinct CDR3 sequences, approximately 10% of them singletons. This chain uses TRBV4-1 with TRBJ1-2, with 7 bases lining up with TRBD1. The specimen was naive T cells sorted from blood. The receptor was derived from a woman aged 45-59 years in good health. CDR3: CASSPSTGAYGYTF. The CDR3, as DNA: TGCGCCAGCAGCCCATCCACAGGGGCTTATGGCTACACCTTC.